This T cell receptor (beta chain) was profiled in a study of T-cell memory formation after mild COVID-19. V lost 4 bases to trimming and J lost 2 bases, with 14 bases between them. The CDR3 loop spans 15 amino acids. CDR1 and CDR2 from the germline V gene are MGHRA and YSYEKL. This clonotype was seen only a few times. Using its own MiXCR run on the 5' RACE reads, TCRdb lists one record per CDR3 protein. The table has approximately 450,000 distinct CDR3 sequences, 15% to 20% seen once. This sequence originates from an adult woman who had mild COVID-19 (a few samples of this study predate the infection). Cell type and time point are not known. The J gene is TRBJ2-5, the V gene TRBV4-1; a weak D match, TRBD2 (6 bases). The sample consisted of PBMCs or a T cell subset sorted from them (not recorded which). CDR3 in DNA: TGCGCCAGCAGCCCCTCGGTAGCGGAACAAGAGACCCAGTACTTC. Translated, it gives CASSPSVAEQETQYF.